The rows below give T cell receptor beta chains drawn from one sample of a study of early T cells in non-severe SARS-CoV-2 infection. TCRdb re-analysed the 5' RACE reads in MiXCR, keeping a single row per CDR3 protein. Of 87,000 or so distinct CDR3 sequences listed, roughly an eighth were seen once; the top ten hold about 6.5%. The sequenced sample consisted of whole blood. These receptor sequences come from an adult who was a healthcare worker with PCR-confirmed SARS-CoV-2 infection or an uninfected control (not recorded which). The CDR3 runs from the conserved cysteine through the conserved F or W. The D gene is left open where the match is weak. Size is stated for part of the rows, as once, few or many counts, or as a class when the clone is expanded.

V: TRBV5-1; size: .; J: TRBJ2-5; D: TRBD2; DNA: TGCGCCAGCAGCCTCAGCGGGAGGGCGGAGGAGACCCAGTACTTC; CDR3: CASSLSGRAEETQYF
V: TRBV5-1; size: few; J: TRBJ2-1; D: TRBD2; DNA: TGCGCCAGCAGCTTGACTAGCGGGCGCTCCTACAATGAGCAGTTCTTC; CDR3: CASSLTSGRSYNEQFF
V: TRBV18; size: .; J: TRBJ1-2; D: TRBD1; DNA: TGTGCCAGCTCGCGCGACAGGGCCGACTATGGCTACACCTTC; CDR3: CASSRDRADYGYTF
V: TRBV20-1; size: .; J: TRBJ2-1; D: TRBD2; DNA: TGCAGTGCTAGAGATGTTCTAGCGGACTACAATGAGCAGTTCTTC; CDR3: CSARDVLADYNEQFF
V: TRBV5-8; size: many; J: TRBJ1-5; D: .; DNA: TGTGCCAGCAGCTTGGGGCCTTATAGCAATCAGCCCCAGCATTTT; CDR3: CASSLGPYSNQPQHF
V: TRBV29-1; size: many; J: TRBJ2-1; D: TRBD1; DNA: TGCAGCGTTTTGACAGGGCGCTCCTACAATGAGCAGTTCTTC; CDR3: CSVLTGRSYNEQFF
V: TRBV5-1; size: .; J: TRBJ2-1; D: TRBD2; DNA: TGCGCCAGCAGCTTGGACGGGAGGGAAAATGAGCAGTTCTTC; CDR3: CASSLDGRENEQFF
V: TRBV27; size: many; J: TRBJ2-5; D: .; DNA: TGTGCCAGCAGTTTAAGACAGGGAGGTGTCGCAGGGGAGACCCAGTACTTC; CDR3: CASSLRQGGVAGETQYF
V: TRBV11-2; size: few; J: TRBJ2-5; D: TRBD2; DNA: TGTGCCAGCAGCTTAGGGGGGACTAGCGGGCCAGAGACCCAGTACTTC; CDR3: CASSLGGTSGPETQYF
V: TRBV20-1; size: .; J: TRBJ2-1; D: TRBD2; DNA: TGCAGTGCTACTGCGACTAGCGGGAGGGCGCGTAATGAGCAGTTCTTC; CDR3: CSATATSGRARNEQFF
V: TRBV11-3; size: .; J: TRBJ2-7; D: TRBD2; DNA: TGTGCCAGCAGCTTAGGTGGTCTAGCGGGCGGGGAGCAGTACTTC; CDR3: CASSLGGLAGGEQYF
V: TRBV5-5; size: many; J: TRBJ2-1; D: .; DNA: TGTGCCAGCACCACGGTCGGTCGGGGGGCGCGTAATGAGCAGTTCTTC; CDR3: CASTTVGRGARNEQFF
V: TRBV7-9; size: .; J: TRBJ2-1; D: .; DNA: TGTGCCAGCAGGAATGGGGGCGGCTACAATGAGCAGTTCTTC; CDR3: CASRNGGGYNEQFF
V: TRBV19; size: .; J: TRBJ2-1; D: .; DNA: TGTGCCAGTAGTATAGATCGTACTCGGTCCGGGGACAATGAGCAGTTCTTC; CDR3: CASSIDRTRSGDNEQFF
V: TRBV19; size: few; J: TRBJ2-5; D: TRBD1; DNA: TGTGCCAGTAGGACGCAGGGGGCTGAGGGGACCCAGTACTTC; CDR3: CASRTQGAEGTQYF
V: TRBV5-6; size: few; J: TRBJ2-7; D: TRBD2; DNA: TGTGCCAGCAGCTTGACTAGCGGGGTTCTCTCCTACGAGCAGTACTTC; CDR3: CASSLTSGVLSYEQYF
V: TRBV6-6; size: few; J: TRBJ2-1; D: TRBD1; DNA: TGTGCCAGCAGCCTAGGACAGGAGTACAATGAGCAGTTCTTC; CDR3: CASSLGQEYNEQFF
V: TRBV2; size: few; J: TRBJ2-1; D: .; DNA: TGTGCCAGCAGTGAGTTTAGTGAGCAGTTCTTC; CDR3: CASSEFSEQFF
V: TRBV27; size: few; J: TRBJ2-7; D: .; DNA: TGTGCCAGCAGTTCCCGGGGCCGAAGTACCTACGAGCAGTACTTC; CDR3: CASSSRGRSTYEQYF
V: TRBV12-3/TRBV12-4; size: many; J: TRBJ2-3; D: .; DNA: TGTGCCAGCAGCCTGACAGGAAACACAGATACGCAGTATTTT; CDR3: CASSLTGNTDTQYF
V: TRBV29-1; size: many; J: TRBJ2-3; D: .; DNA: TGCAGTCAAAGGGCCGTGGGTGTCACAGATACGCAGTATTTT; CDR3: CSQRAVGVTDTQYF
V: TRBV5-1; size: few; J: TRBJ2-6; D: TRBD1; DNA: TGCGCCAGCAGCATAATGGGACAGGGATCTGGGGCCAACGTCCTGACTTTC; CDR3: CASSIMGQGSGANVLTF
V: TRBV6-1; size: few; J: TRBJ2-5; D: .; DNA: TGTGCCAGCAGTCGCGGGTTCAGGGAGACCCAGTACTTC; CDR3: CASSRGFRETQYF
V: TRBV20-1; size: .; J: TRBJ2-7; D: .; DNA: TGCAGTGCTAGAGATAGCGAAGCCGAGCAGTACTTC; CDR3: CSARDSEAEQYF
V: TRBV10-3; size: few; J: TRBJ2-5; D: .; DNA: TGTGCCACACAGGGTCGGGAGACCCAGTACTTC; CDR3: CATQGRETQYF
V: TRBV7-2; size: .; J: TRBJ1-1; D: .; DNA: TGTGCCAGCAGCTTAGGAGTGATGAACACTGAAGCTTTCTTT; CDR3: CASSLGVMNTEAFF
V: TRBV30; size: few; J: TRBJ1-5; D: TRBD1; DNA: TGTGCCTGGACCCTGACAGGGGGCATTGGCAATCAGCCCCAGCATTTT; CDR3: CAWTLTGGIGNQPQHF
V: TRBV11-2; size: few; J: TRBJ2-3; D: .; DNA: TGTGCCAGCAGCTTAGGTATTACGCAGTATTTT; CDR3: CASSLGITQYF
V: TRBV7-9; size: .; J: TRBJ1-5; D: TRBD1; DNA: TGTGCCAGCAGCCCAGGGGGACAGGGTACGCAGCCCCAGCATTTT; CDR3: CASSPGGQGTQPQHF
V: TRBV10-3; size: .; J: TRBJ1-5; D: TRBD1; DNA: TGTGCCATTAGACAGGGGGTGAATCAGCCCCAGCATTTT; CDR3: CAIRQGVNQPQHF
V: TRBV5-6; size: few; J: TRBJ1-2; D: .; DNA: TGTGCCAGCATCCAATACAGTAGGGTTGGCTACACCTTC; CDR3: CASIQYSRVGYTF
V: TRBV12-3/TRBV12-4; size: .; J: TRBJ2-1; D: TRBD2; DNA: TGTGCCAGCAGTGAGCGGGAGGGGCCGGCGGTAAATGAGCAGTTCTTC; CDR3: CASSEREGPAVNEQFF
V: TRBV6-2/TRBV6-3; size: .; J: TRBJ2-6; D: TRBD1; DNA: TGTGCCAGCAGTTCGGGACAGGGGGTAACCTCTGGGGCCAACGTCCTGACTTTC; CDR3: CASSSGQGVTSGANVLTF
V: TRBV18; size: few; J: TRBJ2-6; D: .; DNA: TGTGCCAGCTCACTCGTCGACTCTGGGGCCAACGTCCTGACTTTC; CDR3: CASSLVDSGANVLTF
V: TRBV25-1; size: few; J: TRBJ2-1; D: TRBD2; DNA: TGTGCCAGCAGTGACCCCACTCGGAGCGGGAGGGCCGTTTACAATGAGCAGTTCTTC; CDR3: CASSDPTRSGRAVYNEQFF
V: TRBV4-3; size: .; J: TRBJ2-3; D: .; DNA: TGCGCCAGCAGCCAAGGACGATTCAATACGCAGTATTTT; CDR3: CASSQGRFNTQYF
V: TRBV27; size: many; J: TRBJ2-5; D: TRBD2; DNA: TGTGCCAGCAGTCTCCTTCTAGCGGGAGGACAAGAGACCCAGTACTTC; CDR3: CASSLLLAGGQETQYF
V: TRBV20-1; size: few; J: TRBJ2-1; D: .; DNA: TGCAGTGCTAGTACTTTGGCAGGGGAGTTCTTC; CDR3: CSASTLAGEFF
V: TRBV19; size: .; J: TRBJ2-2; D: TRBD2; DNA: TGTGCCAGTAGGAGGGGCGGCGGGAGGACCGGGGAGCTGTTTTTT; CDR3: CASRRGGGRTGELFF
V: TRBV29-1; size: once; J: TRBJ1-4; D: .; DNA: TGCAGCGTTGCCCGGCTAGCAACTAATGAAAAACTGTTTTTT; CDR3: CSVARLATNEKLFF
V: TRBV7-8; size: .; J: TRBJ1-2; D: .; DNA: TGTGCCAGCAGCCCAGAGGACAGATTCTATGGCTACACCTTC; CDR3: CASSPEDRFYGYTF
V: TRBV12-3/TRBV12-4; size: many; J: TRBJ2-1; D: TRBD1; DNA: TGTGCCAGCACTCAGGGGGCGTACAATGAGCAGTTCTTC; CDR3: CASTQGAYNEQFF
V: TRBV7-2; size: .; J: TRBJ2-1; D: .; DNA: TGTGCCAGCAGCCTAAGGCTGACCTATTCCCTTAGCTCCTACAATGAGCAGTTCTTC; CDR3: CASSLRLTYSLSSYNEQFF
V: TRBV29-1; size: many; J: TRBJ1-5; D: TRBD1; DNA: TGCAGCGTGAGGGGACAGGGGGATCAGCCCCAGCATTTT; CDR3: CSVRGQGDQPQHF
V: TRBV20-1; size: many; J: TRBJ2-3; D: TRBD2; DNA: TGCAGTGCTAGTTGGGAGACTAGCGGGAACCGGTGGGGCACAGATACGCAGTATTTT; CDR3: CSASWETSGNRWGTDTQYF
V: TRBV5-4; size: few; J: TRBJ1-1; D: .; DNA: TGTGCCAGCAGCTCGAGGACAGAGATGAACACTGAAGCTTTCTTT; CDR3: CASSSRTEMNTEAFF
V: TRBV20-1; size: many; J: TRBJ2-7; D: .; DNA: TGCAGTGCTAGCTCCCGCGGGACGCTATACGAGCAGTACTTC; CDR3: CSASSRGTLYEQYF
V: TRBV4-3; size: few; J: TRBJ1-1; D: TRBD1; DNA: TGCGCCAGCAGCCACCACCGGGACAGGGGAGGTGAAGCTTTCTTT; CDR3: CASSHHRDRGGEAFF
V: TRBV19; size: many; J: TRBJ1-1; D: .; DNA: TGTGCCAGTACGTTAGGGTTTGGAATGAACACTGAAGCTTTCTTT; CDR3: CASTLGFGMNTEAFF
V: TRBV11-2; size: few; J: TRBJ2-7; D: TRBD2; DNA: TGTGCCAGCAGCTTGGGCCTAGCGGAAGAGCAGTACTTC; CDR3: CASSLGLAEEQYF
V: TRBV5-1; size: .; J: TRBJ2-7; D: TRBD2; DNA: TGCGCCAGCAGCTTGGAATTCGCGGGAGGGCACTACGAGCAGTACTTC; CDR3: CASSLEFAGGHYEQYF
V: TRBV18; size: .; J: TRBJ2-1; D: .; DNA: TGTGCCAGCTCGTCTTATCGGGGCAGCTCCACAAATGAGCAGTTCTTC; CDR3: CASSSYRGSSTNEQFF
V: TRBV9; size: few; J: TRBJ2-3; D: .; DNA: TGTGCCAGCAGCGTAGCTACCAGCTCAGATACGCAGTATTTT; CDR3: CASSVATSSDTQYF
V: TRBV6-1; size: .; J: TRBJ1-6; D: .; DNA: TGTGCCAGCTCGGGGGCAAGGGATTCACCCCCCCACTTT; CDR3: CASSGARDSPPHF
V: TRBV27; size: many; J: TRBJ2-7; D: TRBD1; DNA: TGTGCCAGCAGTTTATACGACAGGGGCAACGAGCAGTACTTC; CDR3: CASSLYDRGNEQYF
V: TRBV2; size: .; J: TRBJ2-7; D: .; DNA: TGTGCCAGCAGCCGGGACCAGACCTACGAGCAGTACTTC; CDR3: CASSRDQTYEQYF
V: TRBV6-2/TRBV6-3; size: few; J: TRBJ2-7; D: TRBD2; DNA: TGTGCCAGCAGTTACCAACCCCCGGGACTAGCCGGGTTGAGCTCCTACGAGCAGTACTTC; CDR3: CASSYQPPGLAGLSSYEQYF